This T cell receptor (beta chain) comes out of a study of human T cells and chemical hapten exposure. Study at large: All patients underwent weekly scalp dosing with diphenylcyclopropenone for the full approximately 25-week study. Small pooled library volume differences mainly caused per-sample TCR yield variation.

In its sample, this clonotype was seen many times. Time point given: patch test 2, 6 weeks after DPC sensitization. Treatment noted: therapeutic diphenylcyclopropenone sensitization with weekly scalp DPC. One entry per CDR3 protein results from TCRdb running MiXCR on the RACE reads. The sample has more than 60,000 distinct CDR3 sequences, about 9.4% seen once. The CDR3 covers 14 residues. Deletions cut 1 base from V and 4 bases from J, with 10 bases between. Germline V gene sequence: CDR1 SGHAT, CDR2 FQNNGV. The rearrangement uses TRBV11-2 and TRBJ1-2; D gene ambiguous. This clonotype was sampled from a woman aged 50 to 60 with alopecia areata. Some clones in this sample may be carry-over from other donors' samples. The material sequenced was whole blood, taken in connection with sensitization to the hapten diphenylcyclopropenone (DPC). The CDR3: CASSLGPSPYGYTF. The CDR3 DNA is TGTGCCAGCAGCTTAGGGCCGTCCCCCTATGGCTACACCTTC.